The present TCR beta chain was sequenced within a study of graft-versus-host responses after intestinal transplantation. In the study overall: After anti-thymocyte globulin induction, recipients took tacrolimus and steroids for three to four years.

This clone was recorded only once. Antigen unknown. This CDR3 has 20 amino acids. Per the germline V gene, CDR1 is SGDLS and CDR2 is YYNGEE. Trimming at V came to 3 bases and at J to 5 bases, leaving 17 bases not matched to a gene. Sequencing was performed with immunoSEQ multiplex PCR; in TCRdb, only in-frame clones are kept and a portion is missing. The sample comprises some 92,000 clones, around 90% of which are singletons, and about 0.3% rests with the top ten. Study results and caveats: Early post-transplant falls in HvG clones accompanied the peak levels of circulating GvH clones.

The J gene is TRBJ2-2, the V gene TRBV9, with 12 bases matching TRBD2. The material sequenced was unstimulated CD4+ T cells sorted from spleen or lymph node cells, taken before intestinal transplant. This sequence was found in a human donor who received an intestinal transplant. The CDR3 DNA is TGTGCCAGCAGCGCCCCCTCGGGACTAGCGGGCATGGGAGGGACCGGGGAGCTGTTTTTT. This codes for CASSAPSGLAGMGGTGELFF.